This T cell receptor (beta chain) came from a study of cytomegalovirus exposure and HLA in healthy donors. Points from the study as a whole: Across donors, presence/absence analyses took sequencing depth to be roughly uniform. A later analysis showed that HLA-associated TCR beta chains had undergone more clonal expansion than equally common others. According to a later analysis, most TCR beta chains associated with CMV appeared HLA-restricted. Cytomegalovirus-associated status was assigned to 150 to 200 TCR beta chains.

The PCR was carried out with 60 Vbeta primers and 13 Jbeta primers. Assay: immunoSEQ multiplex PCR; the TCRdb copy retains only in-frame clones and omits some. The table has 90,000 to 140,000 clones, under 85% seen once. This clone was found once. Its antigen remains unknown. The trim removed 1 base at V and 1 base at J, leaving 7 bases unmatched. From germline, CDR1 is LGHNA and CDR2 YSLEER. This CDR3 has 18 residues. The chain employs TRBV4-3 and TRBJ2-3; 11 bases fit TRBD2. The TCR originated in a woman in her forties in good health and CMV-seropositive. Sequenced material: PBMCs. The CDR3 bases are TGCGCCAGCAGCCAAGGTAGCGGGGGGGCCTGGGGCACAGATACGCAGTATTTT. It specifies CASSQGSGGAWGTDTQYF.